The 10 T cell receptor beta chains presented below share a single source sample, sequenced in a study of T cells after posttransplantation cyclophosphamide. Measured with immunoSEQ multiplex PCR; TCRdb has only the in-frame clones, and not every one. Sampling found approximately 27,000 clones, none seen once. Sequencing was carried out using PBMCs. The receptors shown here come from a man aged 50 to 59 in good health, CMV-negative, and a related stem cell transplant donor.

This clone appeared many times. The chain employs TRBV5-1 and TRBJ2-1; 12 bases are shared with TRBD2. The CDR3 is made up of 15 amino acids. J gave up 6 bases and V 4 bases, and 5 bases lay outside the gene matches. The germline V gene has CDR1 SGHRS and CDR2 YFSETQ. This chain's CDR3 is CASSRLAGVGNEQFF. The CDR3 nucleotides read TGCGCCAGCAGCAGACTAGCGGGGGTGGGCAATGAGCAGTTCTTC.

This clone was counted many times. The chain recombines TRBV2 with TRBJ1-1; possible D gene TRBD1, 5 bases. The CDR3 length is 14 residues. Trimming removed 6 bases at V and 1 base at J, with 12 bases between. Germline V gene sequence: CDR1 SNHLY, CDR2 FYNNEI. As DNA, the CDR3 is TGTGCCAGCAGGGGAAAAACAGGGAACACTGAAGCTTTCTTT. Translated, it gives CASRGKTGNTEAFF.

The sample holds a few counts of this clone. The sample contains more than one DNA sequence encoding this CDR3. The J gene is TRBJ2-5, the V gene TRBV2; 9 bases fit TRBD2. Germline V lookup: CDR1 SNHLY, CDR2 FYNNEI. V lost 8 bases, J lost 5 bases, and 12 bases stayed unmatched. The CDR3 is 15 residues long. The CDR3 loop is CASSSRRGGLETQYF. Here the CDR3 DNA reads TGTGCCAGCTCCTCGAGGCGGGGGGGCTTGGAGACCCAGTACTTC.

The table lists this clone with many counts. The chain combines TRBV4-2 with TRBJ1-2; TRBD1 aligns across 9 bases. This CDR3 contains 15 residues. Germline V gives CDR1 LGHNA, CDR2 YNFKEQ. The J segment lost 2 bases and the V segment lost 7 bases, leaving 8 bases of the junction unmatched. The CDR3 region is CASNHGQGPNYGYTF. DNA for the CDR3: TGTGCCAGCAACCACGGACAGGGGCCAAACTATGGCTACACCTTC.

This clone was counted at least ten times. The rearrangement joins TRBV6-5 to TRBJ2-7; D perhaps matches TRBD1 (6 bases). Germline loops: CDR1 MNHEY, CDR2 SVGAGI. The length of the CDR3 is 13 residues. Trimming took off 0 bases at V and 6 bases at J, with 9 bases between the two ends. The CDR3 DNA is TGTGCCAGCAGTTACTCGCAGGGGAGCGAGCAGTACTTC. As protein: CASSYSQGSEQYF.

This clone was seen ten or more times. The V gene is TRBV9, the J gene TRBJ1-3; 7 bases fit TRBD1. The CDR3 has 16 amino acids. V was pared by 0 bases and J by 4 bases, with 7 bases of the junction left unmatched. Germline V gene lookup returns CDR1 SGDLS and CDR2 YYNGEE. The CDR3 bases are TGTGCCAGCAGCGTAGGGAGACAGGGATACGGAAACACCATATATTTT. This encodes CASSVGRQGYGNTIYF.

This clone was counted many times. V usage is TRBV27 and J usage is TRBJ1-3; TRBD1 matches 8 bases. Germline assignment: CDR1 MNHEY and CDR2 SMNVEV (reference sequence). CDR3 length equals 15 residues. The ends lost 5 bases at V and 0 bases at J; junction bases unmatched: 3. The CDR3: CASSATGGSGNTIYF. The CDR3 DNA reads as TGTGCCAGCAGTGCCACAGGGGGCTCTGGAAACACCATATATTTT.

Ten or more counts support this clone. V gene TRBV7-9 combines with J gene TRBJ2-3; the match to TRBD2 covers 14 bases. The germline V gene encodes CDR1 SEHNR and CDR2 FQNEAQ (reference sequence). This CDR3 region has 15 residues. V lost 5 bases to trimming and J lost 6 bases; unmatched junction nucleotides: 4. CDR3 in amino acids: CASSRTSGGPDTQYF. The CDR3 region has the DNA TGTGCCAGCAGCAGGACTAGCGGGGGGCCTGATACGCAGTATTTT.

This clone was seen at least ten times. V is TRBV7-6 and J is TRBJ2-7, with a possible D match to TRBD1 (5 bases). This CDR3 spans 14 amino acids. V gave up 1 base and J gave up 5 bases, with 12 bases separating them. CDR1 SGHVS and CDR2 FNYEAQ come from the germline V gene. For the CDR3, the DNA is TGTGCCAGCAGCTTAGTTCCCAGGGAAGACGAGCAGTACTTC. Protein sequence: CASSLVPREDEQYF.

This clone was seen at least ten times. The V call is TRBV6-1, the J call TRBJ1-5; TRBD1 matches 7 bases. V gave up 7 bases and J gave up 1 base; unmatched junction bases: 4. From germline, CDR1 is MNHNS and CDR2 SASEGT. This CDR3 spans 14 amino acids. The chain's CDR3 is CASKGGVSNQPQHF. The CDR3 DNA follows: TGTGCCAGCAAAGGGGGCGTAAGCAATCAGCCCCAGCATTTT.